This record concerns one T cell receptor beta chain sequence. Its antigen is not yet known. Base qualities are missing; no much larger clone stands one base away. The trial excluded patients who had a history of autoimmune disease or who were on systemic immunosuppression. In every dose cohort, peripheral blood was drawn for TCR sequencing at baseline, cycle 4 day 1, and cycle 7 day 1. Samples were obtained from an open-label, multicenter, first-in-human phase I dose-escalation trial of ivuxolimab. The trial enrolled adults with locally advanced or metastatic head and neck squamous cell, hepatocellular, melanoma or renal cell carcinoma. Before TCR sequencing, CD4+ and CD8+ T cells were separately sorted from peripheral blood. This record belongs to a study of OX40 agonist ivuxolimab in advanced cancers. A note on the overall study: Ivuxolimab, which targeted the costimulatory receptor OX40 (CD134), was an agonistic, fully human IgG2 monoclonal antibody. Intravenous ivuxolimab was administered to patients every 2 weeks at six dose levels: 0.01, 0.1, 0.3, 1.5, 3 and 10 mg/kg. Among the approximately 54 dose-escalation patients, around 19 had hepatocellular carcinoma, roughly 15 melanoma, 9 renal cell carcinoma and 9 head and neck cancer. A male proportion of 70% to 90% and a mean age of approximately 60 years, ranging from 23 to 79, were recorded for the dose-escalation cohort. Prior anti-PD-1, anti-PD-L1 or anti-CTLA-4 therapy was permitted, and approximately 39% of dose-escalation patients had received checkpoint inhibitors. Partial responses occurred in three dose-escalation patients, of whom one had hepatocellular carcinoma and two had cutaneous melanoma. Peripheral TCRbeta sequencing aimed to test whether ivuxolimab altered TCR sequence diversity and caused clonal T-cell expansion. The paper reports the monotherapy dose-escalation portion (N of about 50 patients) of the phase I ivuxolimab trial.

Broader findings and caveats from the paper: Partial responders in the 0.1-3.0 mg/kg groups had among the lowest normalized peripheral clonal expansion, especially among CD8+ T cells. The antigen specificity of the clonally expanded peripheral T cells was not determined. At doses of 0.1 to 3.0 mg/kg, clonal expansion of both CD4+ and CD8+ blood T cells was observed from baseline to week 6. Low levels of normalized T-cell clonal expansion were also seen in some patients who did not respond. After ivuxolimab, more expanded clones were found on average in CD8+ T cells than in CD4+ T cells.

For sequencing of the TCRbeta CDR3 region, genomic DNA was extracted from the sorted cells. The immunoSEQ Assay was used to sequence the TCRbeta CDR3 regions. TCRdb re-hosts the immuneACCESS table, in-frame sequences only. Its copies lack some clones; in the studies checked, an unresolved V gene accounts for under half of them, and the cause for the rest is not known. The sample profile shows about 49,000 clones; approximately 81% of them were found once. About 20% of the sample rests with the top ten. The germline V gene encodes CDR1 ENHRY and CDR2 SYGVKD. There are 18 amino acids in the CDR3, from cysteine to phenylalanine inclusive. The sequence is cut down to CDR3 DNA, 54 bases in frame from base 1. V is shortened by 4 bases, J by 2 bases, and the region joining them spans 23 bases.

This sequence originates from an adult with an advanced solid tumor such as melanoma, head and neck, liver or kidney cancer. Sequencing used CD4+ or CD8+ T cells sorted from blood, obtained in a trial of the OX40 agonist ivuxolimab. The chain employs TRBV10-3 and TRBJ2-5; matching of 8 bases hints at TRBD1 as the D gene. The DNA reads TGTGCCATCAGTGCCCGGATATACAGGGGGGGCCTACAAGAGACCCAGTACTTC. Its protein product is CAISARIYRGGLQETQYF.